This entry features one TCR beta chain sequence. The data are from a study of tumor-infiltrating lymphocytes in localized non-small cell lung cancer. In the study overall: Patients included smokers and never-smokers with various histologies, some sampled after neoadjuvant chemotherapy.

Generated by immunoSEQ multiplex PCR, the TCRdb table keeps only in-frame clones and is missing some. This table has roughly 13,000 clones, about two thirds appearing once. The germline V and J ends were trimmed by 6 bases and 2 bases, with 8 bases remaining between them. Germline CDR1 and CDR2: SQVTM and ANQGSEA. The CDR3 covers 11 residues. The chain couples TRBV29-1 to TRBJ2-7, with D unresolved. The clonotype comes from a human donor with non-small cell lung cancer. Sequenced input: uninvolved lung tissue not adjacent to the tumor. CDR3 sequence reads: CSVRTTYEQYF. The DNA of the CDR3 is TGCAGCGTCCGGACGACCTACGAGCAGTACTTC.